This T cell receptor beta chain originates from a study of blood T cell repertoires in COVID-19. As for the study in general: PBMCs, B-cell-depleted T cells, or T cells were the source of the cDNA or gDNA that made up the material.

The table came from immunoSEQ multiplex PCR; TCRdb's copy has only in-frame clones and leaves some out. The repertoire has 150,000 to 200,000 clones, roughly three quarters of them found once; the top ten carry approximately 15%. This CDR3 spans 16 amino acids. Germline V gene data show CDR1 as MDHEN and CDR2 as SYDVKM. V was cut by 5 bases and J by 0 bases, with 11 bases left in between. The sample consisted of peripheral blood. This chain joins TRBV28 and TRBJ1-6; possible D gene TRBD1, 6 bases. The receptor comes from a man aged 60-69 years with active or convalescent COVID-19. CDR3 in amino acids: CASSLTGSSYNSPLHF. The CDR3 nucleotides read TGTGCCAGCAGTCTCACAGGGAGCTCCTATAATTCACCCCTCCACTTT.